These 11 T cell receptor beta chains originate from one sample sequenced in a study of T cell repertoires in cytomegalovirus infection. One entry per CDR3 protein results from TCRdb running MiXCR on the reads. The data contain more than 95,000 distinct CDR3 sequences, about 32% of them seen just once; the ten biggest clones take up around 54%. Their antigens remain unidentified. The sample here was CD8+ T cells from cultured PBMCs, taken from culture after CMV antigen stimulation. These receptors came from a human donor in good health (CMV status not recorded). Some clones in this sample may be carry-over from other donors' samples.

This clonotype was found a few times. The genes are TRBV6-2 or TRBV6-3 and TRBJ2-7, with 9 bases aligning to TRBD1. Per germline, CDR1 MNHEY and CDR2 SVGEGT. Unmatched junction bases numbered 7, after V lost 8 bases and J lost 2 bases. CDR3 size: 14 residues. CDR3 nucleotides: TGTGCCAGCGACCCGGGACAGGGTCCCTACGAGCAGTACTTC. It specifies CASDPGQGPYEQYF.

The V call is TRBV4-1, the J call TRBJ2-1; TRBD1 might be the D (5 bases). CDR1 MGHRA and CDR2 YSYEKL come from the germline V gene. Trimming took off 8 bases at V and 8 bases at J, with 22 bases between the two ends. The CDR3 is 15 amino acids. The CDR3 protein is CASAPGVRTLDEQFF. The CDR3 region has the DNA TGCGCCAGCGCTCCCGGTGTGAGGACACTGGATGAGCAGTTCTTC.

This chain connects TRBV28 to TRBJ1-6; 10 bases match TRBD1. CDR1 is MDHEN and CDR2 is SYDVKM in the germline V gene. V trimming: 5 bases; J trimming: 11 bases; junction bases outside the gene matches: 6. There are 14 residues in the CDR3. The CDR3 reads CASSLGTGVAPLHF. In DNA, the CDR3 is TGTGCCAGCAGTCTCGGGACAGGGGTCGCACCCCTCCACTTT.

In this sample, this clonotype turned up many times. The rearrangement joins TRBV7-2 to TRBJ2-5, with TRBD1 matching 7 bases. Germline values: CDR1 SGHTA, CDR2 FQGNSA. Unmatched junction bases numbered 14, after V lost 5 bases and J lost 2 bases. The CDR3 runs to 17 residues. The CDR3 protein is CASSPPLGTARQETQYF. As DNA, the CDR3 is TGTGCCAGCAGCCCGCCGTTGGGGACAGCAAGACAAGAGACCCAGTACTTC.

This CDR3 is CASPPGLGGQETQYF. The CDR3 region has the DNA TGTGCCAGCCCGCCAGGACTAGGCGGCCAAGAGACCCAGTACTTC. The chain carries TRBV7-8 and TRBJ2-5; 7 positions agree with TRBD2. Germline-derived CDR1 and CDR2 are SGHVS and FQNEAQ. V lost 8 bases, J lost 1 base, and 10 bases stayed unmatched. The CDR3 contains 15 residues.

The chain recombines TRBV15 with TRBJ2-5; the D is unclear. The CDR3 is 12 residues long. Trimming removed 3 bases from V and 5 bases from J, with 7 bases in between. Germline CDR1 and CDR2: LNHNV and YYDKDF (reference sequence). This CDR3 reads CATSSQYETQYF. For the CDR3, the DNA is TGTGCCACCAGCAGTCAGTACGAGACCCAGTACTTC.

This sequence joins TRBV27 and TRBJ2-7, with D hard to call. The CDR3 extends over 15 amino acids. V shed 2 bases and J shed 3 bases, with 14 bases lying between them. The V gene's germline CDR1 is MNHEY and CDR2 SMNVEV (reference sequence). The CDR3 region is CASSLNPLSHYEQYF. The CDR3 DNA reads TGTGCCAGCAGTTTAAACCCCCTCTCTCACTACGAGCAGTACTTC.

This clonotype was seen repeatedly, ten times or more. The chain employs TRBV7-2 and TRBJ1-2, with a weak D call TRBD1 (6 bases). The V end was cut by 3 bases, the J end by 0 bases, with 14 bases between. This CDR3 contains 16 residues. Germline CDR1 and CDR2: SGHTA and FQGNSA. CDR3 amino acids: CASSFGGGATNYGYTF. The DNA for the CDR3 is TGTGCCAGCAGCTTTGGGGGGGGGGCGACTAACTATGGCTACACCTTC.

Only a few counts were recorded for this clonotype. CDR3 loop: CASGVNYGYTF. CDR3 DNA: TGTGCCAGCGGAGTTAACTATGGCTACACCTTC. The chain carries TRBV19 and TRBJ1-2; unclear D gene. Looked up from germline, CDR1 is LNHDA and CDR2 is SQIVND (reference sequence). The CDR3 has 11 amino acids. V gave up 9 bases and J gave up 1 base, with 6 bases separating them.

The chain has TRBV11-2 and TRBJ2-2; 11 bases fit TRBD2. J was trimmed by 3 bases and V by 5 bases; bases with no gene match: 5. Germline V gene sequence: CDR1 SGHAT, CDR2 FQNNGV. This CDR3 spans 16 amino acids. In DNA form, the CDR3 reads TGTGCCAGCAGCCTAACTAGCGGGGGTGACACCGGGGAGCTGTTTTTT. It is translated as CASSLTSGGDTGELFF.

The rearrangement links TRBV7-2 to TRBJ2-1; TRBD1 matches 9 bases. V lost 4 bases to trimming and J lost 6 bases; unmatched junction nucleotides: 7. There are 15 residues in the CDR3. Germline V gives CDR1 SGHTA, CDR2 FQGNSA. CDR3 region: CASSSPTGGGNEQFF. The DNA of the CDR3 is TGTGCCAGCAGCTCGCCGACAGGGGGAGGCAATGAGCAGTTCTTC.